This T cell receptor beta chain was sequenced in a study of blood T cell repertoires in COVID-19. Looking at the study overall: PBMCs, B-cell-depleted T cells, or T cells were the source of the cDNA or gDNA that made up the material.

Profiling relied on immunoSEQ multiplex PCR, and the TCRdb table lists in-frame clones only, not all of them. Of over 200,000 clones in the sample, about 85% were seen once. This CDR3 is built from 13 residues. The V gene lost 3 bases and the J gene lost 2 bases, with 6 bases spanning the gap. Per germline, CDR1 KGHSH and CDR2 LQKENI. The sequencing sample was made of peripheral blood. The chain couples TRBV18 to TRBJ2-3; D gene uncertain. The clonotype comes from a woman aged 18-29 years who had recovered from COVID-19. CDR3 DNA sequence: TGTGCCAGCTCACCCCCTTTCACAGATACGCAGTATTTT. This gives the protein CASSPPFTDTQYF.